The clone carrying this T cell receptor beta chain was observed at least ten times. Its antigen is unknown. The V and J ends lost 9 bases and 4 bases, in that order; junction bases with no gene match: 9. In germline, CDR1 is MNHNS, CDR2 SASEGT. The CDR3 is 15 amino acids. The data were obtained in a study of T cells in Graves' hyperthyroidism and ophthalmopathy. General observations from the study: Appearing also in blood were most of the thyroid clonotypes expanded above 0.001.

RNA transcripts were the template for amplifying TCR beta CDR3 regions. The HTBI set primed first-round TCR CDR3 RT-PCR. TCRdb recomputed calls from the multiplex PCR reads with MiXCR, one row per CDR3 protein. The top ten hold around 19% of the sample, which has hundreds of thousands of distinct CDR3 sequences, 15% to 20% seen once. The sequencing input was blood. The rearrangement uses TRBV6-1 and TRBJ1-5; 10 bases are a match to TRBD1. The clonotype originates from a woman between 18 and 30 years old with Graves' hyperthyroidism. The CDR3 nucleotides are TGTGCCAGTATATCCGGGACAGGGGTAAATCAGCCCCAGCATTTT. This gives the protein CASISGTGVNQPQHF.